The rows below give T cell receptor beta chains drawn from one sample of a study of T cells expressing NK-cell markers. For each CDR3 protein, TCRdb gives one entry from its re-call of the 5' RACE reads, without DNA. This table holds 350,000 to 450,000 distinct CDR3 sequences. Sequencing input: blood T cells: a sorted CD56 or NKG2C T cell subset, CD4+ or CD8+ T cells, or bulk PBMC T cells (not recorded which). These receptors were obtained from a man aged 18-69 years in good health. Each CDR3 is given with its conserved first and last residue. Each record gives: V gene, CDR3 length, J gene, CDR3 protein.

TRBV27,14,TRBJ2-1,CASSFEGADNEQFF
TRBV25-1,14,TRBJ2-7,CASSDWTDPYEQYF
TRBV12-3/TRBV12-4,14,TRBJ2-1,CASRTSGSYNEQFF
TRBV29-1,13,TRBJ2-1,CSLGGGPYNEQFF
TRBV7-8,20,TRBJ2-6,CASSWPIRQAGHSGANVLTF
TRBV7-9,13,TRBJ1-5,CASSLGLNQPQHF
TRBV7-2,16,TRBJ2-2,CASSLAYSRDTGELFF
TRBV12-3/TRBV12-4,14,TRBJ2-7,CASSLSPVYYEQYF
TRBV6-5,17,TRBJ1-1,CASSYSGRGKANTEAFF
TRBV12-3/TRBV12-4,14,TRBJ1-1,CASRIQGVVTEAFF
TRBV5-6,14,TRBJ2-1,CASSFQTGINEQFF
TRBV5-1,14,TRBJ2-1,CASSLAGAPNPQFF
TRBV5-1,14,TRBJ2-5,CASSRGRGEETQYF
TRBV29-1,14,TRBJ2-5,CSVVTGLHQETQYF
TRBV2,17,TRBJ1-5,CASSAIGTGGLGQPQHF
TRBV7-8,18,TRBJ2-2,CASSRPSGGDRNTGELFF
TRBV6-1,14,TRBJ2-1,CASSQVGLDNEQFF
TRBV5-6,14,TRBJ1-2,CASSLVNTIHGYTF
TRBV20-1,11,TRBJ2-1,CSGVHWVEQFF
TRBV14,17,TRBJ2-5,CASSPNNLAGGKETQYF
TRBV7-3,12,TRBJ2-3,CASSSPSGTQYF
TRBV6-1,17,TRBJ2-5,CASSDLGTSGEQETQYF
TRBV30,15,TRBJ2-7,CAGSLTTGKAYEQYF
TRBV12-3/TRBV12-4,14,TRBJ1-6,CASSPGTNNSPLHF
TRBV6-1,16,TRBJ1-2,CASNPSPGTGVYGYTF
TRBV4-2,16,TRBJ1-2,CASSQDGTFIDYGYTF
TRBV7-9,13,TRBJ1-5,CASSPLDPQPQHF
TRBV29-1,12,TRBJ2-1,CSVESIGNEQFF
TRBV12-5,17,TRBJ2-1,CASGLVAAVARRTEQFF
TRBV18,16,TRBJ1-1,CASSPPFGGSNTEAFF
TRBV6-1,13,TRBJ1-5,CASSRVAGQPQHF
TRBV6-4,16,TRBJ2-1,CASPPLDKSSYNEQFF